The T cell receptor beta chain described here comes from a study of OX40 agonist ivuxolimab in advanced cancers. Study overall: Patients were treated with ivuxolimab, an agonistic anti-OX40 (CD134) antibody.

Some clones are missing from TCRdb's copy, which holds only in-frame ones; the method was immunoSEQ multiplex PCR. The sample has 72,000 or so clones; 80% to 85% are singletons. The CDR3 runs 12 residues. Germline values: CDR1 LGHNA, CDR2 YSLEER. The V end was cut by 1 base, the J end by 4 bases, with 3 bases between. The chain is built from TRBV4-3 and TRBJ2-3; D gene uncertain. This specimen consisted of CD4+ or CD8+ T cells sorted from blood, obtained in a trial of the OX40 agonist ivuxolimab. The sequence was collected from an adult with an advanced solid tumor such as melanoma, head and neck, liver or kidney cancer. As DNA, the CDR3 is TGCGCCAGCAGCCAAGTCCCAGATACGCAGTATTTT. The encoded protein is CASSQVPDTQYF.